A selection of T cell receptor beta chains follows, all from one sample in a study of molecular identifiers for immune sequencing clone quantification. TCRdb re-analysed the PCR reads in MiXCR, keeping a single row per CDR3 protein. The profile shows 85,000 to 95,000 distinct CDR3 sequences, around 17% of them singletons. The sample was naive CD8+ T cells from blood, with Jurkat cell RNA spiked in. The receptors here all came from a human donor in good health. Some libraries in this study had Jurkat cell RNA spiked in. CDR3s include the opening cysteine and the closing phenylalanine or tryptophan. Fields, in order: D gene, clone size, J gene, V gene, CDR3 DNA, CDR3 protein. The D gene is left open where the match is weak. Size tells how often a clone was seen (once, few, many) or the class of an expanded clone, and some rows leave it out.

>TRBD1|many|TRBJ2-6|TRBV19
TGTGCCAGTAGTATGGGATCAGGGGGCACTGGGGCCAACGTCCTGACTTTC
CASSMGSGGTGANVLTF
>TRBD1|.|TRBJ1-5|TRBV12-3/TRBV12-4
TGTGCCAGCAGTCCGACAGGGGGGGCCCAGCATTTT
CASSPTGGAQHF
>.|many|TRBJ1-1|TRBV4-3
TGCGCCAGCAGCCAAGGATTGCAGGCCGGGGGAACTGAAGCTTTCTTT
CASSQGLQAGGTEAFF
>TRBD1|many|TRBJ1-6|TRBV5-6
TGTGCCAGCAGCATCGACAGGGAGTGGGGTTCACCCCTCCACTTT
CASSIDREWGSPLHF
>TRBD1|many|TRBJ1-2|TRBV10-3
TGTGCCATCAGAACGACAGGGGCTAACTATGGCTACACCTTC
CAIRTTGANYGYTF
>.|many|TRBJ2-7|TRBV28
TGTGCCAGCAGTTCACCCAGGGACGGTAACGAGCAGTACTTC
CASSSPRDGNEQYF
>TRBD1|many|TRBJ2-7|TRBV5-1
TGCGCCAGTACCCCGGGGGACAGGGGCGCCTACGAGCAGTACTTC
CASTPGDRGAYEQYF
>TRBD1|many|TRBJ2-4|TRBV5-1
TGCGCCAGCAGCTTTTCCGTGTGGGAGACAGGGTCCCAAGGGGCCAAAAACATTCAGTACTTC
CASSFSVWETGSQGAKNIQYF
>TRBD2|many|TRBJ2-1|TRBV7-9
TGTGCCAGCAGCAATGACAGGGGGGACCCTAGCGGGGGGAGCTCCTACAATGAGCAGTTCTTC
CASSNDRGDPSGGSSYNEQFF
>.|many|TRBJ2-5|TRBV5-6
TGTGCCAGCAGCGAGGACCAAGAGACCCAGTACTTC
CASSEDQETQYF
>TRBD2|.|TRBJ2-5|TRBV6-6
TGTGCCAGCAAACATACGGGGGGGGGCGAGACCCAGTACTTC
CASKHTGGGETQYF
>TRBD1|many|TRBJ2-3|TRBV6-2/TRBV6-3
TGTGCCAGCAGTTCGACAGGGATCGGAGATACGCAGTATTTT
CASSSTGIGDTQYF
>.|many|TRBJ2-3|TRBV6-5
TGTGCCAGCAGGGACCCTGGGAGTCACGGGCCCTTCTTGGATACGCAGTATTTT
CASRDPGSHGPFLDTQYF
>.|many|TRBJ2-7|TRBV12-3/TRBV12-4
TGTGCCAGCACTCCCTTTATTTACGCCAGCTCCTACGAGCAGTACTTC
CASTPFIYASSYEQYF
>.|many|TRBJ1-3|TRBV5-1
TGCGCCAGCAGCTACCGGGACTCTGGGGGCAAAATGGGCTCTGGAAACACCATATATTTT
CASSYRDSGGKMGSGNTIYF
>.|many|TRBJ2-4|TRBV6-2/TRBV6-3
TGTGCCAGCAGCTTCCCACGGGGAGTAGCCAAAAACATTCAGTACTTC
CASSFPRGVAKNIQYF
>.|many|TRBJ1-4|TRBV19
TGTGCCAGCTCGGAGGGTACAACTAATGAAAAACTGTTTTTT
CASSEGTTNEKLFF
>.|many|TRBJ1-1|TRBV29-1
TGCAGCGTGTTGGGCCAGACTGAAGCTTTCTTT
CSVLGQTEAFF
>.|many|TRBJ2-7|TRBV7-9
TGTGCCAGCAGTACGAAATCCTACGAGCAGTACTTC
CASSTKSYEQYF
>.|.|TRBJ1-1|TRBV11-2
TGTGCCAGCAGCTTTAAACAGGGAACACTAATGAACACTGAAGCTTTCTTT
CASSFKQGTLMNTEAFF
>TRBD1|many|TRBJ1-5|TRBV6-2/TRBV6-3
TGTGCCAGCAGTTCCGGACAGGGGGGGTTTAATCAGCCCCAGCATTTT
CASSSGQGGFNQPQHF
>TRBD1|.|TRBJ2-1|TRBV7-9
TGTGCCAGCAGCTACCGCCCCCAGGGGGAAGATGAGCAGTTCTTC
CASSYRPQGEDEQFF
>.|many|TRBJ1-4|TRBV4-1
TGCGCCAGCAGCCAAGGCGGGTATAATGAAAAACTGTTTTTT
CASSQGGYNEKLFF